A single sample is the source of the 21 T cell receptor beta chains below, sequenced in a study of vaccination and CD4 T cells after COVID-19. Treatment described: roughly 10-day PBMC culture with coronavirus spike peptide pools or control peptides (ViraFEST assay). Cultured CD4+ T-cell DNA underwent Oncomine TCR Beta short-read sequencing. Each CDR3 protein is one row after TCRdb ran MiXCR on the PCR reads. The sample lists roughly 11,000 distinct CDR3 sequences; 55% to 60% were seen once. Which antigens these TCRs recognize remains unknown. The specimen sequenced was CD4+ T cells from blood, cultured in vitro. The receptors were gathered from a human donor who had recovered from COVID-19.

This clonotype is labeled hyperexpanded. The gene calls are TRBV21-1 and TRBJ2-7; no DNA check was done on the table's D call, TRBD1. TRBV21-1 is deemed a pseudogene. The CDR3 extends over 15 amino acids. CDR3 region: CASSTRQGCFHEQYF. In nucleotides, the CDR3 is TGTGCCAGCAGCACACGACAGGGTTGTTTCCACGAGCAGTACTTC.

The J gene is TRBJ2-7, the V gene TRBV29-1; 9 nucleotides match TRBD1. The trim removed 7 bases at V and 2 bases at J, leaving 3 bases unmatched. The CDR3 has 12 residues. Germline V lookup: CDR1 SQVTM, CDR2 ANQGSEA. The CDR3 protein is CSGTGAAYEQYF. The CDR3 DNA reads TGCAGCGGGACAGGGGCGGCCTACGAGCAGTACTTC.

V is TRBV19 and J is TRBJ1-5; 8 bases are a match to TRBD1. The CDR3 loop spans 15 amino acids. The J segment lost 2 bases and the V segment lost 7 bases, leaving 7 bases of the junction unmatched. Germline CDR1 LNHDA, CDR2 SQIVND (reference sequence). The CDR3 loop is CASTVTGVGNQPQHF. Here the CDR3 DNA reads TGTGCCAGTACCGTGACAGGGGTAGGCAATCAGCCCCAGCATTTT.

The chain recombines TRBV5-1 with TRBJ2-7; 7 bases agree with TRBD1. V shed 4 bases and J 3 bases; nucleotides not matched to a gene: 4. Per the germline V gene, CDR1 is SGHRS and CDR2 is YFSETQ. The CDR3 has 13 residues. CDR3 in DNA: TGCGCCAGCAGCCCGCACAGGGGCTACGAGCAGTACTTC. This translates into CASSPHRGYEQYF.

The table lists this clonotype with a count of one. The chain uses TRBV20-1 and TRBJ2-3; 8 bases fit TRBD2. There are 14 residues in the CDR3. In germline, CDR1 is DFQATT, CDR2 SNEGSKA (reference sequence). With 5 bases clipped from V and 2 bases from J, the junction kept 6 bases outside the gene matches. The CDR3 here is CSALAGSSTDTQYF. The CDR3 DNA reads TGCAGTGCTTTAGCGGGGTCGTCCACAGATACGCAGTATTTT.

This clonotype was seen only a few times. The chain links TRBV20-1 to TRBJ2-7; 7 nucleotides match TRBD2. This CDR3 is 13 amino acids long. Trimming took 1 base from V and 2 from J; bases not matched to a gene: 2. CDR1 is DFQATT, CDR2 SNEGSKA, per germline (reference sequence). The CDR3 DNA sequence: TGCAGTGCTAGAGGGCGGGGGACCTACGAGCAGTACTTC. It specifies CSARGRGTYEQYF.

About this clonotype itself: One end of the junction does not line up with germline, which may come from a read error. The chain carries TRBV6-1 and TRBJ1-1, with D tentatively TRBD1 (6 bases). Germline V gene data show CDR1 as MNHNS and CDR2 as SASEGT. The CDR3 loop spans 18 amino acids. In DNA, the CDR3 is TGTGCCAGCAGTGAAAGCGGGAGGTGGACAGTGGTTTTTCCGAGCGACCCATTT. Translating it yields CASSESGRWTVVFPSDPF.

The chain combines TRBV11-2 with TRBJ2-7; the D gene is possibly TRBD1 (6 bases). V lost 1 base to trimming and J lost 3 bases, with 13 bases between them. Germline V lookup: CDR1 SGHAT, CDR2 FQNNGV. There are 15 residues in the CDR3. In DNA form, the CDR3 reads TGTGCCAGCAGCTTAGTCGGGCAGGGGAGCTACGAGCAGTACTTC. Translating it yields CASSLVGQGSYEQYF.

V gene TRBV15 combines with J gene TRBJ2-1; TRBD2 might be the D (6 bases). CDR3 length: 18 amino acids. The germline V and J ends were trimmed by 4 bases and 1 base, with 20 bases remaining between them. Germline V CDR1 and CDR2: LNHNV, YYDKDF (reference sequence). The CDR3 reads CATSIPNWRGSSYNEQFF. CDR3 nucleotide sequence: TGTGCCACCAGCATCCCTAATTGGAGGGGAAGTTCCTACAATGAGCAGTTCTTC. Using reference TRBV15 and TRBJ2-1 for the parts outside the CDR3, the full variable domain is DAMVIQNPRYQVTQFGKPVTLSCSQTLNHNVMYWYQQKSSQAPKLLFHYYDKDFNNEADTPDNFQSRRPNTSFCFLDIRSPGLGDTAMYLCATSIPNWRGSSYNEQFFGPGTRLTVL.

This clonotype was detected only a few times. The chain uses TRBV19 and TRBJ1-5; D possibly corresponds to TRBD1 (5 bases). Trimming stripped 0 bases from V and 7 bases from J, with 19 bases between. Per germline, CDR1 LNHDA and CDR2 SQIVND (reference sequence). The CDR3 totals 17 residues. The CDR3 here is CASSIDHRQIVGQPQHF. In DNA form, the CDR3 reads TGTGCCAGTAGTATAGATCACAGGCAGATAGTCGGGCAGCCCCAGCATTTT.

The chain has TRBV20-1 and TRBJ2-5; D is unresolved. Germline CDR1 and CDR2: DFQATT and SNEGSKA (reference sequence). This CDR3 has 13 amino acids. Deletions cut 7 bases from V and 3 bases from J, with 15 bases between. CDR3 nucleotide sequence: TGCAGTGGGAACCTAGGAATCAAAGAGACCCAGTACTTC. Translated: CSGNLGIKETQYF.

V and J are TRBV10-3 and TRBJ2-7, with D perhaps TRBD2 (6 bases). Germline V gives CDR1 ENHRY, CDR2 SYGVKD. This CDR3 comprises 13 residues. V was clipped by 0 bases and J by 6 bases, with 9 bases between them. CDR3 in amino acids: CAISESGGGEQYF. Written as DNA, the CDR3 is TGTGCCATCAGTGAGTCGGGAGGTGGCGAGCAGTACTTC.

V and J are TRBV7-8 and TRBJ2-7; TRBD1 aligns across 9 bases. Germline values: CDR1 SGHVS, CDR2 FQNEAQ. The V and J ends lost 5 bases and 2 bases, in that order; junction bases with no gene match: 25. This CDR3 has 21 residues. This CDR3 is CASSLPLRQGGITGTPYEQYF. DNA for the CDR3: TGTGCCAGCAGCCTCCCTTTGAGACAGGGGGGGATTACCGGCACCCCCTACGAGCAGTACTTC.

V usage is TRBV28 and J usage is TRBJ1-5; tentatively, D is TRBD1 (5 bases). V was trimmed by 4 bases and J by 9 bases, leaving 13 bases between them. The length of the CDR3 is 13 residues. The germline V gene has CDR1 MDHEN and CDR2 SYDVKM. The CDR3: CASSSGGSGPQHF. CDR3 DNA sequence: TGTGCCAGCAGTTCGGGGGGTTCGGGGCCCCAGCATTTT. The full variable domain, in which reference TRBV28 and TRBJ1-5 provide the parts outside the CDR3, is DVKVTQSSRYLVKRTGEKVFLECVQDMDHENMFWYRQDPGLGLRLIYFSYDVKMKEKGDIPEGYSVSREKKERFSLILESASTNQTSMYLCASSSGGSGPQHFGDGTRLSIL.

The CDR3 is CASSLASGGYGTQYF. CDR3 DNA: TGTGCCAGCAGCTTAGCTAGCGGGGGATACGGTACGCAGTATTTT. The rearrangement links TRBV7-2 to TRBJ2-3; 9 bases align to TRBD2. Germline-derived CDR1 and CDR2 are SGHTA and FQGNSA. The CDR3 runs to 15 residues. V gave up 0 bases and J gave up 8 bases; unmatched junction bases: 6.

This rearrangement joins TRBV7-9 to TRBJ2-7; 13 bases align to TRBD2. CDR3 length: 15 amino acids. The V segment lost 4 bases and the J segment 5 bases; nucleotides outside the gene matches: 5. Germline loops: CDR1 SEHNR, CDR2 FQNEAQ (reference sequence). This chain's CDR3 is CASSSGLAGAHEQYF. CDR3 DNA sequence: TGTGCCAGCAGCTCAGGACTAGCGGGAGCCCACGAGCAGTACTTC.

The V gene is TRBV7-3, the J gene TRBJ2-1; 10 bases fit TRBD2. This CDR3 is built from 15 residues. The germline V gene encodes CDR1 SGHTA and CDR2 FQGTGA. Trimming at V came to 5 bases and at J to 5 bases, leaving 6 bases not matched to a gene. CDR3 in amino acids: CASSVSGGADNEQFF. The CDR3 DNA reads TGTGCCAGCAGCGTGAGCGGGGGGGCCGACAATGAGCAGTTCTTC.

The chain has TRBV15 and TRBJ1-6, with 8 positions matching TRBD1. The V gene's germline CDR1 is LNHNV and CDR2 YYDKDF (reference sequence). Trimming cost V 6 bases and J 3 bases; bases outside gene matches: 10. This CDR3 comprises 17 residues. CDR3 nucleotide sequence: TGTGCCACCAGTCCCCTAGACAGGGGCATCTATAATTCACCCCTCCACTTT. It encodes CATSPLDRGIYNSPLHF.

The chain combines TRBV30 with TRBJ1-2; no firm D call. This CDR3 region has 12 residues. V lost 0 bases and J 8 bases, leaving 10 bases between the germline ends. Germline V gives CDR1 GTSNPN, CDR2 SVGIG (reference sequence). The CDR3 region is CAWSVISEGYTF. The CDR3 nucleotides are TGTGCCTGGAGTGTTATCTCGGAGGGCTACACCTTC.

This rearrangement joins TRBV18 to TRBJ2-5; D uncertain. V shed 2 bases and J shed 2 bases, with 9 bases lying between them. The CDR3 runs 14 residues. Germline V lookup: CDR1 KGHSH, CDR2 LQKENI. The CDR3 DNA reads TGTGCCAGCTCACCATCGGTCAGGCAAGAGACCCAGTACTTC. Translated, it gives CASSPSVRQETQYF.

The chain uses TRBV20-1 and TRBJ1-4; D unclear. The V end lost 5 bases, the J end lost 4 bases, and 11 bases lay between the germline ends. Germline lookup yields CDR1 DFQATT and CDR2 SNEGSKA (reference sequence). CDR3 length equals 13 residues. CDR3 sequence: CSALEVINEKLFF. The CDR3 nucleotides are TGCAGTGCTTTAGAAGTTATTAATGAAAAACTGTTTTTT.